The 29 T cell receptor beta chains below were found in one sample sequenced in a study of blood T cell repertoires in COVID-19. TCRdb's table, derived via immunoSEQ multiplex PCR, lists solely in-frame clones and lacks some. The table records 350,000 to 450,000 clones, approximately 93% of them present only once. The material sequenced was PBMCs or T cells enriched from blood (not recorded which). The origin of the receptors is a woman aged 40 to 50 who had been exposed to COVID-19.

This clone came up once. V and J are TRBV7-8 and TRBJ2-7; perhaps TRBD1 as D (6 bases). Germline CDR1 and CDR2: SGHVS and FQNEAQ. This CDR3 has 15 amino acids. Trimming shortened V by 5 bases and J by 3 bases, and 17 bases separated the two germline ends. The CDR3 loop reads CASSRDWDTHYEQYF. CDR3 DNA: TGTGCCAGCAGCCGCGACTGGGACACCCACTACGAGCAGTACTTC.

The chain uses TRBV5-1 and TRBJ1-2; TRBD1 matches at 7 bases. The V gene's germline CDR1 is SGHRS and CDR2 YFSETQ. The CDR3 is 14 residues long. V lost 0 bases and J lost 9; bases outside the gene matches: 8. The chain's CDR3 is CASSLAPDRESYTF. The CDR3, as DNA: TGCGCCAGCAGCTTGGCCCCTGACAGGGAGAGCTACACCTTC.

In its sample, this clone was seen once. The DNA of the CDR3 is TGTGCCAGTAGTATCTCGGGACTCTTGAGCTCCTATAATTCACCCCTCCACTTT. Translation gives CASSISGLLSSYNSPLHF. The rearrangement links TRBV19 to TRBJ1-6, with TRBD1 as a possible D gene (5 bases). The germline V gene encodes CDR1 LNHDA and CDR2 SQIVND (reference sequence). V was clipped by 3 bases and J by 0 bases, with 15 bases between them. The CDR3 spans 18 residues.

The sample holds one count of this clone. The J gene is TRBJ2-1, the V gene TRBV30; D remains unclear. The CDR3 is made up of 16 amino acids. CDR1 and CDR2 from the germline V gene are GTSNPN and SVGIG (reference sequence). Trimming pared 0 bases from V and 5 bases from J, leaving 17 bases between. The CDR3 reads CAWSVRLRISDNEQFF. The DNA for the CDR3 is TGTGCCTGGAGTGTACGCTTACGAATCTCGGACAATGAGCAGTTCTTC.

V usage is TRBV4-2 and J usage is TRBJ2-7; 11 bases match TRBD2. V was clipped by 1 base and J by 7 bases; unmatched bases: 9. Germline loops: CDR1 LGHNA, CDR2 YNFKEQ. This CDR3 region has 16 residues. CDR3 in DNA: TGTGCCAGCAGCCAAGCCGGGACTAGCGGAATGGGGGAGCAGTACTTC. It encodes CASSQAGTSGMGEQYF.

This chain uses TRBV9 with TRBJ2-4; D may be TRBD1 (5 bases). Germline V lookup: CDR1 SGDLS, CDR2 YYNGEE. This CDR3 has 17 amino acids. V was pared by 4 bases and J by 1 base, with 18 bases between. This CDR3 is CASSLRVSLWAKNIQYF. Written as DNA, the CDR3 is TGTGCCAGCAGCCTCAGGGTTTCGCTCTGGGCCAAAAACATTCAGTACTTC.

The chain has TRBV19 and TRBJ2-2; 9 positions agree with TRBD2. The CDR3 runs to 16 residues. Germline CDR1 is LNHDA and CDR2 is SQIVND (reference sequence). CDR3 bases: TGTGCTAGCCTTTCGGCTAGCGGGAAGGGATCCGGGGAGCTGTTTTTT. This translates into CASLSASGKGSGELFF.

The chain is built from TRBV30 and TRBJ1-5; TRBD1 aligns across 8 bases. This CDR3 has 14 residues. J gave up 2 bases and V 1 base, and 1 base lay outside the gene matches. Germline V gene data show CDR1 as GTSNPN and CDR2 as SVGIG (reference sequence). CDR3 in DNA: TGTGCCTGGAGTGAGGGACAGGGCAATCAGCCCCAGCATTTT. Amino acid sequence: CAWSEGQGNQPQHF.

This chain joins TRBV7-9 and TRBJ2-7; D may be TRBD1 (6 bases). CDR1 is SEHNR and CDR2 is FQNEAQ in the germline V gene (reference sequence). V was clipped by 1 base and J by 2 bases, with 6 bases between them. The CDR3 extends over 13 amino acids. DNA for the CDR3: TGTGCCAGCAGCTTAGGGACAGCCTACGAGCAGTACTTC. The encoded protein is CASSLGTAYEQYF.

This CDR3 is CASSDSGLETQYF. CDR3 in DNA: TGTGCCAGCAGTGATTCCGGGTTGGAGACCCAGTACTTC. The chain has TRBV6-1 and TRBJ2-5; D remains ambiguous. Trimming pared 3 bases from V and 5 bases from J, leaving 10 bases between. Germline CDR1 is MNHNS and CDR2 is SASEGT. This CDR3 comprises 13 residues.

V and J are TRBV30 and TRBJ1-5; tentatively, D is TRBD1 (5 bases). V gave up 2 bases and J gave up 3 bases, with 17 bases separating them. This CDR3 is built from 16 residues. Per germline, CDR1 GTSNPN and CDR2 SVGIG (reference sequence). Here the CDR3 reads CAWSMDTAGVNQPQHF. DNA of the CDR3: TGTGCCTGGAGTATGGACACGGCGGGGGTCAATCAGCCCCAGCATTTT. The complete variable domain, with remaining parts taken from reference TRBV30 and TRBJ1-5, reads SQTIHQWPATLVQPVGSPLSLECTVEGTSNPNLYWYRQAAGRGLQLLFYSVGIGQISSEVPQNLSASRPQDRQFILSSKKLLLSDSGFYLCAWSMDTAGVNQPQHFGDGTRLSIL.

This rearrangement joins TRBV6-5 to TRBJ1-2, with D possibly being TRBD1 (6 bases). This CDR3 is 13 amino acids long. Trimming stripped 6 bases from V and 6 bases from J, with 14 bases between. Germline assignment: CDR1 MNHEY and CDR2 SVGAGI. CDR3 protein: CASRDRAMHGYTF. CDR3 coding DNA: TGTGCCAGCAGGGACAGAGCTATGCATGGCTACACCTTC.

The chain carries TRBV25-1 and TRBJ1-2, with D uncertain. Trimming shortened V by 8 bases and J by 7 bases, and 11 bases separated the two germline ends. CDR1 and CDR2 (germline): MGHDK, SYGVNS. The CDR3 loop spans 11 amino acids. The CDR3 DNA reads as TGTGCCAGCGCGGAGGGAGGTGGCTACACCTTC. Protein sequence: CASAEGGGYTF.

The gene calls are TRBV12-3 or TRBV12-4 and TRBJ2-1; D gene uncertain. Trimming pared 7 bases from V and 15 bases from J, leaving 16 bases between. This CDR3 is built from 11 residues. The CDR3 region is CASTSGSIPFF. For the CDR3, the DNA is TGTGCCAGCACATCAGGTAGTATTCCGTTCTTC.

The V call is TRBV5-1, the J call TRBJ1-2; D ambiguous. This CDR3 has 13 residues. Germline values: CDR1 SGHRS, CDR2 YFSETQ. Trimming stripped 4 bases from V and 3 bases from J, with 10 bases between. The CDR3 DNA is TGCGCCAGCAGCCCCTGGTTAGACTATGGCTACACCTTC. Protein sequence: CASSPWLDYGYTF.

This clone was observed a handful of times. This chain joins TRBV10-2 and TRBJ1-5; TRBD1 might be the D (5 bases). Germline CDR1 WSHSY, CDR2 SAAADI. The CDR3 is made up of 12 amino acids. The germline V and J ends were trimmed by 9 bases and 11 bases, with 17 bases remaining between them. CDR3 nucleotide sequence: TGCGCCAGTCAGGGAACCACAGCAGCCCAGCATTTT. This encodes CASQGTTAAQHF.

V gene TRBV10-2 combines with J gene TRBJ2-7; D possibly corresponds to TRBD2 (5 bases). The CDR3 consists of 12 residues. Germline lookup yields CDR1 WSHSY and CDR2 SAAADI. V was clipped by 3 bases and J by 3 bases, with 6 bases between them. The CDR3 nucleotides are TGCGCCAGCAGTGACGGGATCTACGAGCAGTACTTC. As protein: CASSDGIYEQYF.

This sequence joins TRBV11-3 and TRBJ1-2, with 9 nucleotides matching TRBD1. Germline loops: CDR1 SGHNT, CDR2 YENEEA. After removal of 5 bases from V and 8 bases from J, the junction contained 9 bases not matched to a gene. The CDR3 has 14 amino acids. The CDR3: CASSSGTGRWGYTF. CDR3 DNA sequence: TGTGCCAGCAGCAGCGGGACAGGGCGATGGGGCTACACCTTC.

The CDR3 DNA is TGTGCCAGCAGCCAGAATAGCGGGAGAGCGAATGAGCAGTTCTTC. Translating it yields CASSQNSGRANEQFF. This rearrangement joins TRBV7-8 to TRBJ2-1; TRBD2 aligns across 9 bases. Germline V gene data show CDR1 as SGHVS and CDR2 as FQNEAQ. J lost 7 bases, V lost 5 bases, and 9 bases had no gene match. The CDR3 has 15 residues.

The rearrangement joins TRBV3-1 (or the pseudogene TRBV3-2) to TRBJ2-2, with 7 nucleotides matching TRBD1. The CDR3 extends over 17 amino acids. Germline V gives CDR1 LGHDT, CDR2 YNNKEL (reference sequence). V shed 2 bases, J shed 0 bases, and the junction held 6 bases outside the gene matches. CDR3 DNA sequence: TGTGCCAGCAGCCAACCAAGGGGGACAGCGAACACCGGGGAGCTGTTTTTT. Amino acid sequence: CASSQPRGTANTGELFF.

The rearrangement links TRBV2 to TRBJ2-7; possible D gene TRBD2, 6 bases. Trimming stripped 2 bases from V and 3 bases from J, with 11 bases between. The CDR3 contains 14 residues. CDR1 SNHLY and CDR2 FYNNEI come from the germline V gene. The CDR3 region has the DNA TGTGCCAGCAGTGAACCGGGGGAGCTCTACGAGCAGTACTTC. It translates to CASSEPGELYEQYF.

As for this clone: At one end the junction does not follow the germline gene, possibly because of a read error. The chain is built from TRBV7-7 and TRBJ1-1; no definite D call. This CDR3 is built from 15 residues. The V gene's germline CDR1 is SSHAT and CDR2 FNYEAQ (reference sequence). CDR3 in amino acids: CASSVSVGGNTEAFF. The CDR3 region has the DNA TGTGCTAGCAGCGTATCCGTCGGCGGGAACACTGAAGCTTTCTTT.

This clone was seen a single time. The chain employs TRBV12-3 or TRBV12-4 and TRBJ1-2; possibly TRBD1 for D (6 bases). The CDR3 loop spans 12 amino acids. V lost 4 bases, J lost 8 bases, and 11 bases lay in between. CDR3 amino acids: CASSSGGWGYTF. In DNA, the CDR3 is TGTGCCAGCAGTTCGGGGGGCTGGGGCTACACCTTC.

This rearrangement joins TRBV7-9 to TRBJ1-2, with TRBD1 as a possible D gene (6 bases). This CDR3 comprises 16 residues. The V end lost 6 bases, the J end lost 4 bases, and 21 bases lay between the germline ends. Germline values: CDR1 SEHNR, CDR2 FQNEAQ (reference sequence). CDR3 coding DNA: TGTGCCAGCAGTTGGGCGGGGGGCACCTTAGCCTATGGCTACACCTTC. It codes for CASSWAGGTLAYGYTF.

This chain links TRBV7-3 with TRBJ1-2; possibly TRBD1 for D (6 bases). V dropped 1 base and J dropped 3 bases, with 9 bases sitting between them. Per the germline V gene, CDR1 is SGHTA and CDR2 is FQGTGA. The CDR3 extends over 14 amino acids. The CDR3: CASSLNREDYGYTF. CDR3 nucleotide sequence: TGTGCCAGCAGCTTAAACAGGGAAGACTATGGCTACACCTTC.

V and J are TRBV4-2 and TRBJ1-1; D call uncertain. The CDR3 has 14 residues. CDR1 and CDR2 from the germline V gene are LGHNA and YNFKEQ. V was cut by 0 bases and J by 4 bases, with 9 bases left in between. CDR3 DNA sequence: TGTGCCAGCAGCCAAGAAGAGGGTTTCACTGAAGCTTTCTTT. Amino acid sequence: CASSQEEGFTEAFF.

V gene TRBV29-1 combines with J gene TRBJ2-7; 9 bases are a match to TRBD1. CDR1 SQVTM and CDR2 ANQGSEA come from the germline V gene. J gave up 4 bases and V 0 bases, and 10 bases lay outside the gene matches. This CDR3 contains 16 residues. The chain's CDR3 is CSVEEPEQGARYEQYF. For the CDR3, the DNA is TGCAGCGTTGAAGAGCCGGAACAGGGGGCGCGGTACGAGCAGTACTTC.

The rearrangement uses TRBV2 and TRBJ1-2; 8 bases align to TRBD1. The CDR3 has 15 amino acids. Germline CDR1 SNHLY, CDR2 FYNNEI. V shed 5 bases, J shed 4 bases, and the junction held 9 bases outside the gene matches. This chain's CDR3 is CASSTTGAMGYGYTF. The CDR3 bases are TGTGCCAGCAGTACGACAGGGGCAATGGGCTATGGCTACACCTTC.

The rearrangement joins TRBV27 to TRBJ1-5, with D tentatively TRBD1 (6 bases). The germline CDR1 and CDR2 sequences are MNHEY and SMNVEV (reference sequence). Trimming left V 1 base short and J 11 bases short, with 12 bases between. This CDR3 spans 13 amino acids. This CDR3 is CASSLWGEGAQHF. CDR3 nucleotides: TGTGCCAGCAGTTTATGGGGGGAGGGGGCCCAGCATTTT.